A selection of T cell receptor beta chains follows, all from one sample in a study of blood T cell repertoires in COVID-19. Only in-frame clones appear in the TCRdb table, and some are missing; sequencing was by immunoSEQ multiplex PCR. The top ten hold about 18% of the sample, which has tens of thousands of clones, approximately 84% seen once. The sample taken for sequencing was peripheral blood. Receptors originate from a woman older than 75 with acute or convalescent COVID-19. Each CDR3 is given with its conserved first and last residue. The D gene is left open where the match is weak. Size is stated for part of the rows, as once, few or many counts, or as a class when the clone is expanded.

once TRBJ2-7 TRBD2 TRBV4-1 CASSSRLRVSGSSYEQYF TGCGCCAGCAGCTCTCGCCTGAGGGTAAGCGGGAGCTCCTACGAGCAGTACTTC
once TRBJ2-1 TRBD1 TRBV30 CAWGPPTGRLYNEQFF TGTGCCTGGGGTCCCCCGACAGGGCGCCTCTACAATGAGCAGTTCTTC
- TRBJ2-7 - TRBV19 CASSVIHRYEQYF TGTGCCAGTAGTGTCATACATCGATACGAGCAGTACTTC
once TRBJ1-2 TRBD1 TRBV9 CASSTWGQGAVGYTF TGTGCCAGCAGCACCTGGGGTCAGGGGGCCGTGGGCTACACCTTC
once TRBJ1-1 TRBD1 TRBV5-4 CASSLENRGSEAFF TGTGCCAGCAGCTTAGAGAACAGGGGCTCTGAAGCTTTCTTT
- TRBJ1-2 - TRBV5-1 CASSLAGSYGYTF TGCGCCAGCAGCTTGGCGGGAAGCTATGGCTACACCTTC
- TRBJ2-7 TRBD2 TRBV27 CASSFRSTATSSRGPYEQYF TGTGCCAGCAGTTTCCGCTCTACCGCGACTAGCAGCCGCGGGCCATACGAGCAGTACTTC
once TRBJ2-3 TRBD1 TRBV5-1 CASQGQGTDTQYF TGCGCCAGTCAGGGACAGGGAACAGATACGCAGTATTTT
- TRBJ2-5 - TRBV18 CASSPGRETQYF TGTGCCAGCTCACCGGGCAGAGAGACCCAGTACTTC
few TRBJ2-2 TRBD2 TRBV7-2 CASSLVPAGGPGAGELFF TGTGCCAGCAGCTTAGTACCAGCGGGGGGGCCGGGAGCCGGGGAGCTGTTTTTT
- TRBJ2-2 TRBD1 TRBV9 CASSGDRDRVNTGELFF TGTGCCAGCAGTGGGGACAGGGACAGGGTGAACACCGGGGAGCTGTTTTTT
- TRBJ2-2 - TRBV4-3 CASSQEEGTFTGELFF TGCGCCAGCAGCCAAGAGGAAGGGACTTTCACCGGGGAGCTGTTTTTT
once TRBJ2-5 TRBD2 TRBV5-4 CASSSGTSAQETQYF TGTGCCAGCAGCTCCGGGACTAGCGCACAAGAGACCCAGTACTTC
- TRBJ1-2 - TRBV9 CASSVAGEGYGYTF TGTGCCAGCAGCGTTGCTGGGGAGGGCTATGGCTACACCTTC
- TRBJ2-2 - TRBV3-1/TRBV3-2 CASSPSGTPRGRELFF TGTGCCAGCAGCCCGTCTGGGACTCCCCGAGGGCGGGAGCTGTTTTTT